The present entry profiles one T cell receptor beta chain with its context. This entry comes from a study of immune evolution from preneoplasia to lung adenocarcinoma. The method was immunoSEQ multiplex PCR; TCRdb's version includes in-frame clones alone and lacks a portion of them. The top ten clones hold less than 6% of a sample with tens of thousands of clones, under 80% of them seen once. The CDR3 is 13 amino acids. V lost 4 bases and J lost 11, with 18 bases in between. Germline V gene lookup returns CDR1 SGHRS and CDR2 YFSETQ. The sequence derives from a person in their sixties or seventies with lung adenocarcinoma. The chain couples TRBV5-1 to TRBJ1-1, with a weak D call TRBD1 (5 bases). Sequenced material: FFPE invasive lung adenocarcinoma tissue. Here the CDR3 reads CASSKQDPGGAFF. In DNA form, the CDR3 reads TGCGCCAGCAGCAAACAGGACCCGGGCGGGGCTTTCTTT.